Below are 27 T cell receptor beta chains sequenced from a single sample in a study of OX40 agonist ivuxolimab in advanced cancers. Profiled with immunoSEQ multiplex PCR; TCRdb holds only in-frame clones, not every one. The sample records 81,000 or so clones, less than 95% being singletons. The sequencing here drew on CD4+ or CD8+ T cells sorted from blood, taken in a trial of the OX40 agonist ivuxolimab. These TCRs come from an adult with an advanced solid tumor such as melanoma, head and neck, liver or kidney cancer.

The gene calls are TRBV19 and TRBJ1-3; 12 nucleotides line up with TRBD1. Germline V CDR1 and CDR2: LNHDA, SQIVND (reference sequence). The CDR3 has 18 amino acids. Trimming removed 11 bases from V and 2 bases from J; junction bases left unmatched: 16. CDR3 residues: CASGTGGLVTFTGNTIYF. The CDR3 nucleotides are TGTGCCTCCGGGACAGGGGGCCTCGTTACCTTCACTGGAAACACCATATATTTT.

This rearrangement joins TRBV4-3 to TRBJ1-4; perhaps TRBD1 as D (5 bases). CDR1 is LGHNA, CDR2 YSLEER, per germline. The CDR3 has 14 residues. V was pared by 0 bases and J by 7 bases, with 9 bases between. CDR3 sequence (DNA): TGCGCCAGCAGCCAAGAATGGGGGAGTGAAAAACTGTTTTTT. Residues: CASSQEWGSEKLFF.

This chain links TRBV6-1 with TRBJ1-5, with TRBD1 identical over 7 bases. The CDR3 covers 16 residues. J lost 10 bases, V lost 0 bases, and 12 bases had no gene match. From germline, CDR1 is MNHNS and CDR2 SASEGT. CDR3 sequence: CASSEARQGLHSPQHF. In DNA, the CDR3 is TGTGCCAGCAGTGAAGCACGACAGGGTCTTCATAGTCCCCAGCATTTT.

This rearrangement joins TRBV28 to TRBJ2-7, with no clear D. V was cut by 3 bases and J by 2 bases, with 11 bases left in between. Per germline, CDR1 MDHEN and CDR2 SYDVKM. CDR3 length: 14 residues. CDR3 amino acids: CASSFVARTYEQYF. CDR3 DNA: TGTGCCAGCAGTTTCGTCGCTAGAACCTACGAGCAGTACTTC.

This clone appeared once. The rearrangement joins TRBV6-5 to TRBJ1-2; D gene ambiguous. Trimming cost V 2 bases and J 4 bases, with 8 bases left between them. CDR3 size: 13 residues. Germline V CDR1 and CDR2: MNHEY, SVGAGI. CDR3 sequence reads: CASSYRTTYGYTF. CDR3 bases: TGTGCCAGCAGTTACAGGACGACCTATGGCTACACCTTC.

The chain combines TRBV7-9 with TRBJ2-1; 8 nucleotides line up with TRBD2. The CDR3 runs 15 residues. After removal of 1 base from V and 5 bases from J, the junction contained 4 bases not matched to a gene. Per germline, CDR1 SEHNR and CDR2 FQNEAQ (reference sequence). The CDR3 sequence is CASSLVAGNDNEQFF. The CDR3 nucleotides are TGTGCCAGCAGCTTAGTAGCGGGAAACGACAATGAGCAGTTCTTC.

This rearrangement joins TRBV5-4 to TRBJ2-5; no firm D call. Trimming stripped 1 base from V and 1 base from J, with 8 bases between. CDR3 length: 14 residues. Germline CDR1 is SGHNT and CDR2 is YYREEE (reference sequence). CDR3 DNA sequence: TGTGCCAGCAGCTTGTGGGGATTCCAAGAGACCCAGTACTTC. It is translated as CASSLWGFQETQYF.

The V call is TRBV7-3, the J call TRBJ1-2, with 8 bases lining up with TRBD1. The CDR3 contains 14 residues. The trim removed 5 bases at V and 5 bases at J, leaving 7 bases unmatched. CDR1 is SGHTA and CDR2 is FQGTGA in the germline V gene. CDR3 sequence: CASSPAGGAYGYTF. The CDR3 DNA reads as TGTGCCAGCAGCCCAGCAGGGGGCGCATATGGCTACACCTTC.

V gene TRBV27 combines with J gene TRBJ2-1; a weak D match, TRBD1 (5 bases). This CDR3 comprises 15 residues. The germline gives CDR1 MNHEY, CDR2 SMNVEV (reference sequence). Trimming stripped 1 base from V and 6 bases from J, with 13 bases between. CDR3 sequence: CASSLLVGLGNEQFF. The CDR3 nucleotides are TGTGCCAGCAGTTTATTAGTGGGGCTCGGCAATGAGCAGTTCTTC.

The genes are TRBV27 and TRBJ1-3; 7 bases align to TRBD1. The germline CDR1 and CDR2 sequences are MNHEY and SMNVEV (reference sequence). J gave up 1 base and V 6 bases, and 9 bases lay outside the gene matches. The CDR3 is 16 amino acids. The DNA for the CDR3 is TGTGCCAGCAGCAGTACCGGGACAGTTTCTGGAAACACCATATATTTT. Residues: CASSSTGTVSGNTIYF.

The table lists this clone with a count of one. The chain is built from TRBV9 and TRBJ2-3, with 7 bases matching TRBD1. Germline CDR1 reads SGDLS; CDR2 reads YYNGEE. V lost 1 base and J lost 5; bases outside the gene matches: 10. This CDR3 spans 16 amino acids. In DNA form, the CDR3 reads TGTGCCAGCAGCGTACCCCAGACAGGGTACGAAGATACGCAGTATTTT. It translates to CASSVPQTGYEDTQYF.

This clone has a handful of counts. The J gene is TRBJ1-3, the V gene TRBV4-2; D unresolved. The germline CDR1 and CDR2 sequences are LGHNA and YNFKEQ. The V gene lost 1 base and the J gene lost 4 bases, with 5 bases spanning the gap. The CDR3 runs 13 residues. DNA of the CDR3: TGTGCCAGCAGCCAAGTGGGAGGAAACACCATATATTTT. Translation: CASSQVGGNTIYF.

The genes are TRBV4-3 and TRBJ2-7; either TRBD1 or TRBD2 may fit D (5 bases each). CDR1 is LGHNA and CDR2 is YSLEER in the germline V gene. Trimming removed 0 bases from V and 4 bases from J, with 10 bases in between. This CDR3 spans 14 amino acids. The CDR3 sequence: CASSQDLGGYEQYV. CDR3 bases: TGCGCCAGCAGCCAAGATCTTGGGGGTTACGAGCAGTACGTC.

This clone was recorded only once. This chain links TRBV10-3 with TRBJ2-1; D is perhaps TRBD2 (5 bases). Trimming left V 6 bases short and J 7 bases short, with 13 bases between. Germline V lookup: CDR1 ENHRY, CDR2 SYGVKD. The CDR3 extends over 13 amino acids. CDR3 in DNA: TGTGCCATCAGGTCCGGGGAGACGAATGAGCAGTTCTTC. Protein sequence: CAIRSGETNEQFF.

In its sample, this clone was seen once. The chain recombines TRBV6-1 with TRBJ1-5; TRBD1 agrees at 12 bases. From germline, CDR1 is MNHNS and CDR2 SASEGT. Trimming cost V 3 bases and J 6 bases; bases outside gene matches: 3. CDR3 size: 15 residues. For the CDR3, the DNA is TGTGCCAGCAGTGAGCAGGGACAGGGGGCTCAGCCCCAGCATTTT. It translates to CASSEQGQGAQPQHF.

The rearrangement links TRBV30 to TRBJ1-2; D may be TRBD1 (5 bases). Trimming stripped 2 bases from V and 3 bases from J, with 16 bases between. CDR1 GTSNPN and CDR2 SVGIG come from the germline V gene (reference sequence). The CDR3 has 15 amino acids. The CDR3 loop reads CAWSYWSGLHYGYTF. The CDR3 bases are TGTGCCTGGAGTTACTGGTCAGGGCTCCACTATGGCTACACCTTC.

The CDR3 DNA sequence: TGCAGCGTTTTTCACGGGACAGGCCGCTATGGCTACACCTTC. Its protein is CSVFHGTGRYGYTF. The chain is built from TRBV29-1 and TRBJ1-2; 8 bases match TRBD1. Germline V gene data show CDR1 as SQVTM and CDR2 as ANQGSEA. V gave up 5 bases and J gave up 4 bases; unmatched junction bases: 9. There are 14 residues in the CDR3.

V and J are TRBV28 and TRBJ1-5; 9 nucleotides match TRBD1. With V trimmed by 3 bases and J by 2 bases, 17 bases remained unmatched. The CDR3 is 20 residues long. Germline V gene lookup returns CDR1 MDHEN and CDR2 SYDVKM. The CDR3 nucleotides read TGTGCCAGCAGTTTCGGGCACGGGACAGGGCTTCCCCTGGGCAATCAGCCCCAGCATTTT. Protein product: CASSFGHGTGLPLGNQPQHF.

This chain uses TRBV5-4 with TRBJ2-2; D not certain. Germline lookup yields CDR1 SGHNT and CDR2 YYREEE (reference sequence). The CDR3 loop spans 14 amino acids. Trimming pared 2 bases from V and 2 bases from J, leaving 7 bases between. CDR3 residues: CASSLRLNTGELFF. The CDR3 DNA reads as TGTGCCAGCAGCTTACGGCTTAACACCGGGGAGCTGTTTTTT.

The rearrangement uses TRBV4-3 and TRBJ2-2; 7 nucleotides agree with TRBD1. J was trimmed by 1 base and V by 4 bases; bases with no gene match: 9. CDR1 is LGHNA and CDR2 is YSLEER in the germline V gene. The length of the CDR3 is 17 residues. The CDR3 DNA reads as TGCGCCAGCAGCCGGAACACAGGGGAGAAGAACACCGGGGAGCTGTTTTTT. As protein: CASSRNTGEKNTGELFF.

V and J are TRBV4-1 and TRBJ2-2, with D perhaps matching TRBD1 or TRBD2 (7 bases each). V shed 2 bases and J shed 5 bases, with 12 bases lying between them. Per the germline V gene, CDR1 is MGHRA and CDR2 is YSYEKL. The CDR3 runs 15 residues. The CDR3 DNA reads as TGCGCCAGCAGCCAAAGCGGGACAGCTACCGGGGAGCTGTTTTTT. This encodes CASSQSGTATGELFF.

This sequence joins TRBV4-1 and TRBJ1-1; D may be TRBD1 (6 bases). V was clipped by 0 bases and J by 8 bases, with 10 bases between them. CDR3 length: 13 amino acids. In germline, CDR1 is MGHRA, CDR2 YSYEKL. DNA for the CDR3: TGCGCCAGCAGCCAAGATCTTAGGGGGGAAGCTTTCTTT. Its protein is CASSQDLRGEAFF.

The chain uses TRBV4-2 and TRBJ2-7, with D perhaps TRBD1 or TRBD2 (5 bases each). The CDR3 has 19 residues. Germline V CDR1 and CDR2: LGHNA, YNFKEQ. V shed 4 bases and J shed 2 bases, with 27 bases lying between them. This chain's CDR3 is CASSPGILGTDYTAYEQYF. As DNA, the CDR3 is TGTGCCAGCAGCCCCGGAATACTCGGGACCGATTATACCGCCTACGAGCAGTACTTC.

The chain is built from TRBV9 and TRBJ2-1; TRBD2 might be the D (7 bases). Germline V CDR1 and CDR2: SGDLS, YYNGEE. The V end was cut by 0 bases, the J end by 8 bases, with 15 bases between. CDR3 size: 15 residues. The CDR3 spells CASSVASGGWDEQFF. CDR3 nucleotides: TGTGCCAGCAGCGTAGCTTCGGGGGGCTGGGATGAGCAGTTCTTC.

The chain is built from TRBV30 and TRBJ1-2, with D unclear. The CDR3 contains 11 residues. V was pared by 5 bases and J by 1 base, with 5 bases between. Germline loops: CDR1 GTSNPN, CDR2 SVGIG (reference sequence). The CDR3 DNA reads TGTGCCTGGCTGGGTAACTATGGCTACACCTTC. Translating gives CAWLGNYGYTF.

The chain uses TRBV15 and TRBJ2-1, with D perhaps given as TRBD1 or TRBD2 (5 bases each). In germline, CDR1 is LNHNV, CDR2 YYDKDF (reference sequence). V lost 0 bases to trimming and J lost 10 bases, with 16 bases between them. This CDR3 is 15 amino acids long. This CDR3 is CATSRDYGTAGEQFF. The CDR3 DNA is TGTGCCACCAGCAGAGATTACGGGACCGCCGGAGAGCAGTTCTTC.

V is TRBV30 and J is TRBJ1-6; D unresolved. Trimming left V 0 bases short and J 11 bases short, with 8 bases between. CDR3 size: 12 residues. CDR1 GTSNPN and CDR2 SVGIG come from the germline V gene (reference sequence). The CDR3 nucleotides read TGTGCCTGGAGTGTAACTGGGGCACCCCTCCACTTT. This gives the protein CAWSVTGAPLHF.